This record concerns one T cell receptor (beta chain) sequence. Its antigen is as yet unknown. The data were obtained in a study of T cell responses to AZD1222 COVID-19 vaccine. Overall study results and limits: As reported, nearly half of all spike-specific TCRs target variant regions that are unmutated.

This CDR3 has 11 residues. V gave up 4 bases and J gave up 3 bases, with 3 bases separating them. The V gene's germline CDR1 is KGHSH and CDR2 LQKENI. Assay used: immunoSEQ multiplex PCR; TCRdb lists only in-frame clones, some missing. The profile shows some 150,000 clones, 85% to 95% of them singletons. The chain recombines TRBV18 with TRBJ2-5; D is ambiguous. The source of this sequence is an adult in good health. The sample was peripheral blood, taken on day 0 of MenACWY control vaccination. The CDR3: CASSREETQYF. The CDR3 nucleotides are TGTGCCAGCTCACGGGAAGAGACCCAGTACTTC.